Listed here is a single TCR beta chain. The antigen is not known. The sample comes from a study of beta chain features in type 1 diabetes. Regarding the study as a whole: Whether HLA type affects TCRB rearrangement stayed undetermined in the present work. Insertions were fewer and deletions more numerous at VDJ junctions in type 1 diabetes patients. In every one of the four CD4+ subsets, TCRB CDR3s were moderately but significantly shorter in Type 1 diabetes patients.

This CDR3 comprises 14 residues. Trimming shortened V by 0 bases and J by 4 bases, and 9 bases separated the two germline ends. Germline loops: CDR1 SGDLS, CDR2 YYNGEE. The isolated RNA, all of it, was reverse transcribed, so expressed TCRB transcripts were what got sequenced. Sequencing used immunoSEQ multiplex PCR; TCRdb keeps in-frame clones, though not all of them. This sample has under 150,000 clones, with roughly 10% found just once. The chain is built from TRBV9 and TRBJ2-3, with D possibly matching TRBD2 (6 bases). This receptor was taken from a man younger than 45 with type 1 diabetes. Material: central memory CD4+ T cells from blood. The CDR3 region is CASSVARGPDTQYF. DNA of the CDR3: TGTGCCAGCAGCGTAGCGCGGGGCCCAGATACGCAGTATTTT.